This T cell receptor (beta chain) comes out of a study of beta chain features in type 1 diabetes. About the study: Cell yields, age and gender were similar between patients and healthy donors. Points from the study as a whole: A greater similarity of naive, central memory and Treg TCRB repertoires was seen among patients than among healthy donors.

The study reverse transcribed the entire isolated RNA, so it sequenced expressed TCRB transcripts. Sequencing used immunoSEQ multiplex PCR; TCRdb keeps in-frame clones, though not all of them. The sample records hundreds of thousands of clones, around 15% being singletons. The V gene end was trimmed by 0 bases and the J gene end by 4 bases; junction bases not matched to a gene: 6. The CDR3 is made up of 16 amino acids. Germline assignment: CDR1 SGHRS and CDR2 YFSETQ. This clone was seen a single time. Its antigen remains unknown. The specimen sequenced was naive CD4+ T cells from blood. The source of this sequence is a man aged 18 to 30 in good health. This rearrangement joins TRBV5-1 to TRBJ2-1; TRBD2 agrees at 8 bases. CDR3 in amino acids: CASSLGSGSRYNEQFF. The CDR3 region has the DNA TGCGCCAGCAGCTTGGGAAGCGGGAGTAGGTACAATGAGCAGTTCTTC.